The clone carrying this T cell receptor beta chain was picked up a small number of times. Its antigen is undetermined. The data were taken from a study of T cell repertoires in cytomegalovirus infection. Study-level background: CMV epitopes used comprised recently identified HLA-C-restricted ones and well-studied HLA-B-restricted ones. Study outcomes and limitations: Of the TCR beta families, the public ones yielded a cumulative frequency that identified carriers of CMV plus the relevant HLA.

Each CDR3 protein gets one entry after TCRdb re-called the reads with MiXCR. The sample has approximately 120,000 distinct CDR3 sequences; approximately 30% are singletons. The germline V gene encodes CDR1 MNHEY and CDR2 SVGEGT. This CDR3 comprises 14 residues. The V and J ends lost 5 bases and 1 base, in that order; junction bases with no gene match: 3. This sequence joins TRBV6-2 or TRBV6-3 and TRBJ2-5, with 8 positions matching TRBD2. The receptor was isolated from a human donor in good health (CMV status not recorded). Some clones in this sample may be carry-over from other donors' samples. Material: CD8+ T cells from cultured PBMCs, obtained from culture after CMV antigen stimulation. The CDR3 sequence is CASSHTSGQETQYF. DNA for the CDR3: TGTGCCAGCAGTCATACTAGCGGCCAAGAGACCCAGTACTTC.